This T cell receptor beta chain was captured in a study of control samples from healthy donors and cancer patients. V gave up 6 bases and J gave up 9 bases, with 12 bases separating them. The length of the CDR3 is 13 residues. This table comes from immunoSEQ multiplex PCR, and its TCRdb copy is limited to in-frame clones, with some not included. The sample contains around 130,000 clones, approximately 91% of which appear only once. The clonotype originates from a man aged 45-60 years in good health. The chain couples TRBV12-3 or TRBV12-4 to TRBJ1-6, with a tentative D call TRBD1 (5 bases). Sequenced material: blood. CDR3 DNA: TGTGCCAGCAGCCGAGGCGGGACTTCACCCCTCCACTTT. It codes for CASSRGGTSPLHF.